The rows below give T cell receptor beta chains drawn from one sample of a study of a mutant IDH1 vaccine in newly diagnosed glioma. The data were produced by immunoSEQ multiplex PCR, yet TCRdb's version contains in-frame clones alone and is incomplete. Counted here are roughly 70,000 clones, around 88% occurring once; the ten biggest clones make up roughly 4.4%. This specimen was peripheral blood mononuclear cells (PBMCs), taken from a glioma patient treated with radiotherapy, temozolomide or both. The receptors derive from a woman between 18 and 30 years old with glioma. Some clones in this sample may be carry-over from other donors' samples. The CDR3 runs from the conserved cysteine through the conserved F or W. A D gene is named only where the DNA matches it firmly. Not all rows give a size; the values are once, few, many and, for expanded clones, a class.

j_call: TRBJ1-1
clone_size: NA
d_call: NA
v_call: TRBV9
cdr3_aa: CASSVEDTEAFF
cdr3_nt: TGTGCCAGCAGCGTAGAGGACACTGAAGCTTTCTTT

j_call: TRBJ2-7
clone_size: NA
d_call: TRBD2
v_call: TRBV5-1
cdr3_aa: CASSFIRSGGLYEQYF
cdr3_nt: TGCGCCAGCAGCTTCATCCGTAGCGGGGGCCTCTACGAGCAGTACTTC

j_call: TRBJ2-7
clone_size: NA
d_call: NA
v_call: TRBV9
cdr3_aa: CASSVGGGEGEQYF
cdr3_nt: TGTGCCAGCAGCGTAGGAGGCGGGGAAGGGGAGCAGTACTTC

j_call: TRBJ1-1
clone_size: NA
d_call: NA
v_call: TRBV10-3
cdr3_aa: CAIRGQGMNTEAFF
cdr3_nt: TGTGCCATACGTGGGCAGGGCATGAACACTGAAGCTTTCTTT

j_call: TRBJ2-7
clone_size: NA
d_call: NA
v_call: TRBV6-1
cdr3_aa: CASSRTETYEQYF
cdr3_nt: TGTGCCAGCAGTAGGACAGAAACCTACGAGCAGTACTTC

j_call: TRBJ2-7
clone_size: NA
d_call: TRBD1
v_call: TRBV2
cdr3_aa: CASSGQGMYEQYF
cdr3_nt: TGTGCCAGCAGCGGACAGGGGATGTACGAGCAGTACTTC

j_call: TRBJ2-7
clone_size: NA
d_call: TRBD1
v_call: TRBV5-6
cdr3_aa: CASSLDWDSSYEQYF
cdr3_nt: TGTGCCAGCAGCTTGGATTGGGACAGCTCCTACGAGCAGTACTTC

j_call: TRBJ2-2
clone_size: NA
d_call: TRBD1
v_call: TRBV6-1
cdr3_aa: CASKAGGAGELFF
cdr3_nt: TGTGCCAGCAAAGCAGGGGGAGCCGGGGAGCTGTTTTTT

j_call: TRBJ2-3
clone_size: medium-sized
d_call: NA
v_call: TRBV27
cdr3_aa: CASTDRRGKDTDTQYF
cdr3_nt: TGTGCCAGCACCGATCGGAGGGGAAAGGACACAGATACGCAGTATTTT

j_call: TRBJ2-2
clone_size: NA
d_call: NA
v_call: TRBV18
cdr3_aa: CASSPGVAAGELFF
cdr3_nt: TGTGCCAGCTCACCAGGGGTAGCAGCCGGGGAGCTGTTTTTT

j_call: TRBJ1-2
clone_size: NA
d_call: NA
v_call: TRBV11-1
cdr3_aa: CASSFENNYGYTF
cdr3_nt: TGTGCCAGCAGCTTTGAAAACAACTATGGCTACACCTTC

j_call: TRBJ1-1
clone_size: NA
d_call: TRBD1
v_call: TRBV10-3
cdr3_aa: CAISESRGQLNTEAFF
cdr3_nt: TGTGCCATCAGTGAGTCGAGGGGACAGTTGAACACTGAAGCTTTCTTT

j_call: TRBJ1-2
clone_size: NA
d_call: NA
v_call: TRBV2
cdr3_aa: CASYYGVERGYTF
cdr3_nt: TGTGCCAGCTACTATGGGGTCGAACGTGGCTACACCTTC

j_call: TRBJ2-6
clone_size: NA
d_call: NA
v_call: TRBV7-6
cdr3_aa: CASSLGNTGANVLTF
cdr3_nt: TGTGCCAGCAGCTTAGGCAATACTGGGGCCAACGTCCTGACTTTC

j_call: TRBJ2-7
clone_size: NA
d_call: TRBD1
v_call: TRBV5-1
cdr3_aa: CASSVQGWSYEQYF
cdr3_nt: TGCGCCAGCAGTGTACAGGGGTGGTCCTACGAGCAGTACTTC

j_call: TRBJ2-7
clone_size: NA
d_call: NA
v_call: TRBV10-2
cdr3_aa: CASSEPSLYEQYF
cdr3_nt: TGCGCCAGCAGTGAGCCCTCCCTTTACGAGCAGTACTTC

j_call: TRBJ1-2
clone_size: NA
d_call: NA
v_call: TRBV4-2
cdr3_aa: CASSLTGTEPGYTF
cdr3_nt: TGTGCCAGCAGCCTTACAGGGACCGAGCCCGGCTACACCTTC

j_call: TRBJ2-7
clone_size: NA
d_call: NA
v_call: TRBV25-1
cdr3_aa: CASSELTDRYEQYF
cdr3_nt: TGTGCCAGCAGTGAGTTGACGGACCGCTACGAGCAGTACTTC

j_call: TRBJ1-2
clone_size: NA
d_call: NA
v_call: TRBV6-5
cdr3_aa: CASRFDGGYTF
cdr3_nt: TGTGCCAGCAGGTTTGACGGTGGCTACACCTTC

j_call: TRBJ2-7
clone_size: NA
d_call: NA
v_call: TRBV27
cdr3_aa: CASSSPVPSF
cdr3_nt: TGTGCCAGCAGTTCCCCCGTTCCCTCCTTC

j_call: TRBJ1-5
clone_size: NA
d_call: TRBD1
v_call: TRBV27
cdr3_aa: CASSEGGQGNQPQHF
cdr3_nt: TGTGCCAGCAGTGAGGGTGGACAGGGGAATCAGCCCCAGCATTTT

j_call: TRBJ1-1
clone_size: NA
d_call: TRBD1
v_call: TRBV6-6
cdr3_aa: CASSYGDSLNTEAFF
cdr3_nt: TGTGCCAGCAGTTACGGGGACAGCCTGAACACTGAAGCTTTCTTT

j_call: TRBJ1-2
clone_size: NA
d_call: NA
v_call: TRBV6-5
cdr3_aa: CASSRRDIRYGYTF
cdr3_nt: TGTGCCAGCAGTCGACGGGACATTAGATATGGCTACACCTTC

j_call: TRBJ1-2
clone_size: NA
d_call: NA
v_call: TRBV9
cdr3_aa: CASSVGEGSYGYTF
cdr3_nt: TGTGCCAGCAGCGTAGGGGAGGGCAGCTATGGCTACACCTTC

j_call: TRBJ1-1
clone_size: few
d_call: NA
v_call: TRBV14
cdr3_aa: CASSARRGDEAFF
cdr3_nt: TGTGCCAGCAGCGCACGACGGGGAGATGAAGCTTTCTTT

j_call: TRBJ1-1
clone_size: NA
d_call: NA
v_call: TRBV5-6
cdr3_aa: CASSSTGLDTEAFF
cdr3_nt: TGTGCCAGCAGTTCTACAGGGTTGGACACTGAAGCTTTCTTT

j_call: TRBJ2-1
clone_size: NA
d_call: TRBD2
v_call: TRBV9
cdr3_aa: CASSDGGSSYNEQFF
cdr3_nt: TGTGCCAGCAGCGATGGCGGGAGCTCCTACAATGAGCAGTTCTTC

j_call: TRBJ2-5
clone_size: NA
d_call: NA
v_call: TRBV7-2
cdr3_aa: CASRAAETQYF
cdr3_nt: TGTGCCAGCAGGGCTGCGGAGACCCAGTACTTC

j_call: TRBJ1-4
clone_size: NA
d_call: NA
v_call: TRBV6-6
cdr3_aa: CASSYRGARGEKLFF
cdr3_nt: TGTGCCAGCAGTTATCGGGGCGCGAGGGGTGAAAAACTGTTTTTT

j_call: TRBJ1-1
clone_size: NA
d_call: NA
v_call: TRBV10-3
cdr3_aa: CAISDSRSYTEAFF
cdr3_nt: TGTGCCATCAGTGATAGCAGGTCCTACACTGAAGCTTTCTTT

j_call: TRBJ2-5
clone_size: NA
d_call: NA
v_call: TRBV7-8
cdr3_aa: CASSLPRGTYQETQYF
cdr3_nt: TGTGCCAGCAGCTTACCCCGCGGGACCTACCAAGAGACCCAGTACTTC

j_call: TRBJ2-7
clone_size: NA
d_call: TRBD1
v_call: TRBV9
cdr3_aa: CASSVGGTGLSYEQYF
cdr3_nt: TGTGCCAGCAGCGTAGGCGGGACAGGCCTCTCCTACGAGCAGTACTTC